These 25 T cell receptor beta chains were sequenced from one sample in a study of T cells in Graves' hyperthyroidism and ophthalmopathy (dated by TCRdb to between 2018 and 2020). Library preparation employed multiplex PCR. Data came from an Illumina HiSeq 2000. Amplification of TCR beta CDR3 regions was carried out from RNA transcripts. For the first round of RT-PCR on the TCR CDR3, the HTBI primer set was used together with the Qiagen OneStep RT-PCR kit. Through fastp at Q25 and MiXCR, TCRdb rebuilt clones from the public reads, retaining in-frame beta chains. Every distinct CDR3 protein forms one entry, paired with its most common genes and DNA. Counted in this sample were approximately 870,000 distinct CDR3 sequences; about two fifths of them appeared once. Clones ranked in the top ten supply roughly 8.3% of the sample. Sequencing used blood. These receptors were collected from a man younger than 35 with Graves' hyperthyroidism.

The CDR3 nucleotides are TGTGCCAGCAGTCCGGGACTCGAAGGCCAAGAGACCCAGTACTTC. As protein: CASSPGLEGQETQYF. The chain recombines TRBV12-3 or TRBV12-4 with TRBJ2-5; maybe TRBD2 (6 bases). V lost 5 bases and J 1 base, leaving 14 bases between the germline ends. The CDR3 totals 15 residues.

As DNA, the CDR3 is TGTGCCGCCACCAGTAGTGGCAGCTATGGCTACACCTTC. Its protein is CAATSSGSYGYTF. This chain connects TRBV24-1 to TRBJ1-2; D remains unclear. Trimming removed 12 bases at V and 4 bases at J, with 17 bases between. Germline V lookup: CDR1 KGHDR, CDR2 SFDVKD. This CDR3 region has 13 residues.

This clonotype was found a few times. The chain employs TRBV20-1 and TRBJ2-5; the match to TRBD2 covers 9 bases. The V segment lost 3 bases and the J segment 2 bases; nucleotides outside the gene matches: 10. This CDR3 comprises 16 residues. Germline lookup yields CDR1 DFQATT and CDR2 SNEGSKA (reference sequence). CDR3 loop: CSASPLAGTTQETQYF. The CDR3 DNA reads TGCAGTGCTAGTCCCCTAGCGGGGACTACTCAAGAGACCCAGTACTTC.

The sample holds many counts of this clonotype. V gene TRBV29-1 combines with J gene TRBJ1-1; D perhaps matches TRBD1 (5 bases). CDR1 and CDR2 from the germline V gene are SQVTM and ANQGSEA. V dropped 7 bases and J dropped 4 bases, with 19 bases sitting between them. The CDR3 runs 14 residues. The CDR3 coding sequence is TGCAGCGGGATAAGTGGGGGATGGGGCACTGAAGCTTTCTTT. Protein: CSGISGGWGTEAFF.

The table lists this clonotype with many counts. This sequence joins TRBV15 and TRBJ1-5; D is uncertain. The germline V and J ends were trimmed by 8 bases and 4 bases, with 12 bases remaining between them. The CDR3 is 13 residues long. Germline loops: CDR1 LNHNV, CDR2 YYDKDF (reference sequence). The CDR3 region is CATQIGLNQPQHF. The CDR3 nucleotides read TGTGCCACCCAGATAGGGTTGAATCAGCCCCAGCATTTT.

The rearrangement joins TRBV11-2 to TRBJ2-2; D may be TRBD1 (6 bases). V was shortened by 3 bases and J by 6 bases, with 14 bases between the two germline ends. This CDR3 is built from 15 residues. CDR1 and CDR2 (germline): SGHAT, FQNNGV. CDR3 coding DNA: TGTGCCAGCAGCTTTAGTAACAGGGTGGCCGGGGAGCTGTTTTTT. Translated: CASSFSNRVAGELFF.

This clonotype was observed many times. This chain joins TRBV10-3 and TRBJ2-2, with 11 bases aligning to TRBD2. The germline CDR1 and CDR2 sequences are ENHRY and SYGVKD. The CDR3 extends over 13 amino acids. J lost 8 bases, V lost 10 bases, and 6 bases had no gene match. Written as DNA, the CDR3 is TGTGCCACCCTGACTAGCGGGACGGGGGAGCTGTTTTTT. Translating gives CATLTSGTGELFF.

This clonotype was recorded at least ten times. CDR3 sequence reads: CASSLDGGGTEAFF. CDR3 in DNA: TGCGCCAGCAGCTTGGATGGGGGCGGCACTGAAGCTTTCTTT. This chain links TRBV5-1 with TRBJ1-1; a weak D match, TRBD1 (6 bases). The CDR3 spans 14 residues. The germline V and J ends were trimmed by 0 bases and 4 bases, with 10 bases remaining between them. The germline V gene has CDR1 SGHRS and CDR2 YFSETQ.

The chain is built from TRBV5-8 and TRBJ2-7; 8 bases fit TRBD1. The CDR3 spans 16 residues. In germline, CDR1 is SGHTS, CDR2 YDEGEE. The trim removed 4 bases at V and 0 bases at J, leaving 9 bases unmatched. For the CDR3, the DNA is TGTGCCAGCAGCCCTCTCTGGACAGGGAGCTCCTACGAGCAGTACTTC. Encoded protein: CASSPLWTGSSYEQYF.

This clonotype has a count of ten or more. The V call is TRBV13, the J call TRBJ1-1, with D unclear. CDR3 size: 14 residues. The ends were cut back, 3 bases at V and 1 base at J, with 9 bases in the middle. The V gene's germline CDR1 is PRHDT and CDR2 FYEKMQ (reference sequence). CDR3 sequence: CASSFGLPNTEAFF. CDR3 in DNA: TGTGCCAGCAGCTTCGGGCTGCCGAACACTGAAGCTTTCTTT.

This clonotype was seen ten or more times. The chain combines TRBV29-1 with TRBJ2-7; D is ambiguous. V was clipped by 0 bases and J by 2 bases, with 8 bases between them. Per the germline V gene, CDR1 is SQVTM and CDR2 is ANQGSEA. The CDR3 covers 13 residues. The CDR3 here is CSVEDTDTYEQYF. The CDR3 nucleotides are TGCAGCGTTGAAGATACGGATACCTACGAGCAGTACTTC.

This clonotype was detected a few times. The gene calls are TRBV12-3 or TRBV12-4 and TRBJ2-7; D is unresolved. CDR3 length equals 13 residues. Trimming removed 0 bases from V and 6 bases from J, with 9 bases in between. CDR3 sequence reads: CASSLALSSEQYF. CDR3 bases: TGTGCCAGCAGTTTAGCGCTAAGTAGCGAGCAGTACTTC.

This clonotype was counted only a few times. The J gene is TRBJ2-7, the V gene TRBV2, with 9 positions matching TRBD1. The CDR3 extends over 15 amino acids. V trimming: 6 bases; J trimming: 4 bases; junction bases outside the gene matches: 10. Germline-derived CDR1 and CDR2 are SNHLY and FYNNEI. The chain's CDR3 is CASSPRQGVKYEQYF. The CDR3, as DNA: TGTGCCAGCAGCCCCAGACAGGGGGTAAAGTACGAGCAGTACTTC. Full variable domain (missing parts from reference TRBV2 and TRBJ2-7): EPEVTQTPSHQVTQMGQEVILRCVPISNHLYFYWYRQILGQKVEFLVSFYNNEISEKSEIFDDQFSVERPDGSNFTLKIRSTKLEDSAMYFCASSPRQGVKYEQYFGPGTRLTVT.

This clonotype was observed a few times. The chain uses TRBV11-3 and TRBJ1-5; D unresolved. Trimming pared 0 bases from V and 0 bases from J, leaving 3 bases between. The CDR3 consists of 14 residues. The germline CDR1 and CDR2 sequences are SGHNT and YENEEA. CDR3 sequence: CASSLDYSNQPQHF. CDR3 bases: TGTGCCAGCAGCTTAGACTATAGCAATCAGCCCCAGCATTTT.

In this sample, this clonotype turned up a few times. Written as DNA, the CDR3 is TGTGCCAGCAGCTCTAGGACTAGCGGGTACCAAGAGACCCAGTACTTC. This gives the protein CASSSRTSGYQETQYF. This chain uses TRBV5-4 with TRBJ2-5, with TRBD2 matching over 11 bases. V lost 3 bases and J lost 0; bases outside the gene matches: 4. The length of the CDR3 is 16 residues. CDR1 and CDR2 from the germline V gene are SGHNT and YYREEE (reference sequence).

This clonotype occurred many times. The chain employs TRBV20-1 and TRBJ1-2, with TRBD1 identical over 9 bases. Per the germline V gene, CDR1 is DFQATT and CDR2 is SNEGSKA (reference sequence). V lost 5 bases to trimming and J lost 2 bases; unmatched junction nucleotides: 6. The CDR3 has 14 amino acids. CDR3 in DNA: TGCAGTGCTCAAGAGGGACAGGGAAACTATGGCTACACCTTC. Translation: CSAQEGQGNYGYTF.

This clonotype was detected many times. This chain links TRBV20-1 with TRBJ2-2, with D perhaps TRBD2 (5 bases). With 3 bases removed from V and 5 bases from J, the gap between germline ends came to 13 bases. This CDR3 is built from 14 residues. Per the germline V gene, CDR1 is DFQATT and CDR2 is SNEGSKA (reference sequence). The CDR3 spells CSARSGKETGELFF. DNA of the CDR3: TGCAGTGCTAGGTCGGGAAAGGAGACCGGGGAGCTGTTTTTT.

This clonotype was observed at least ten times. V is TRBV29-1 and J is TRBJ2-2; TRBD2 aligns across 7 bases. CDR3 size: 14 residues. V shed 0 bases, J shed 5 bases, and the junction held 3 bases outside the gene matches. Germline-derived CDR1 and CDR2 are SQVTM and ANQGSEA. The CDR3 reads CSVEDGGGTGELFF. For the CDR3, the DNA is TGCAGCGTTGAAGACGGGGGAGGGACCGGGGAGCTGTTTTTT.

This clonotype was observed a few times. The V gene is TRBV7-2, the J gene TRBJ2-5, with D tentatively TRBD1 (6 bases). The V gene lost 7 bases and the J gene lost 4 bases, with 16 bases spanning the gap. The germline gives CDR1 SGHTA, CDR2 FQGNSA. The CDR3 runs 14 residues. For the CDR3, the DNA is TGTGCCAGCATCCTCCTGACAGGCGCAGAGACCCAGTACTTC. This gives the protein CASILLTGAETQYF.

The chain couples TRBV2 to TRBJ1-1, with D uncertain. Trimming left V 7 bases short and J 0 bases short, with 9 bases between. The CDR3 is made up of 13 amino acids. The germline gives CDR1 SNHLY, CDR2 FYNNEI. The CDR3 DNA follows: TGTGCCAGCACCCCTCAGATGAACACTGAAGCTTTCTTT. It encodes CASTPQMNTEAFF. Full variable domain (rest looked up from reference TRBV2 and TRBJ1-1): EPEVTQTPSHQVTQMGQEVILRCVPISNHLYFYWYRQILGQKVEFLVSFYNNEISEKSEIFDDQFSVERPDGSNFTLKIRSTKLEDSAMYFCASTPQMNTEAFFGQGTRLTVV.

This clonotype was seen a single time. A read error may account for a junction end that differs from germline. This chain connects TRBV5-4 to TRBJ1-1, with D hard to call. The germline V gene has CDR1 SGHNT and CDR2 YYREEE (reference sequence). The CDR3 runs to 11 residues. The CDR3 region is CASVKNTETFF. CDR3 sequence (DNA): TGTGCCAGCGTGAAGAACACTGAAACTTTCTTT.

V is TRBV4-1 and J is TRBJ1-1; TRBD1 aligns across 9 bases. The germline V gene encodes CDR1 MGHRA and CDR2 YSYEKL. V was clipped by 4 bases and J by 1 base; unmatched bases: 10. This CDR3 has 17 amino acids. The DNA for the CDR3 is TGCGCCAGCAGCCGACCATTTCCGGGACAGGGGAACACTGAAGCTTTCTTT. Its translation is CASSRPFPGQGNTEAFF.

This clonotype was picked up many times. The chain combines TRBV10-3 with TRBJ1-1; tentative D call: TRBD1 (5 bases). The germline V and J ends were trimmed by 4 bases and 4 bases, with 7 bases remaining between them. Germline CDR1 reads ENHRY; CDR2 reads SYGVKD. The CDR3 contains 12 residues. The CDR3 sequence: CAISGGGTEAFF. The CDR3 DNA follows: TGTGCCATCAGTGGGGGGGGCACTGAAGCTTTCTTT.

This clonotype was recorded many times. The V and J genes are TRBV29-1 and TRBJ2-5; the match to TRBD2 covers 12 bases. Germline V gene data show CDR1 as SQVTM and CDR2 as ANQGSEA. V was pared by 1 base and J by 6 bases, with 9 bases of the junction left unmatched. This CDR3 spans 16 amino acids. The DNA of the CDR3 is TGCAGCGTTGAAGGGTCTAGCGGGAGGGCCGGAAAGACCCAGTACTTC. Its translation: CSVEGSSGRAGKTQYF.

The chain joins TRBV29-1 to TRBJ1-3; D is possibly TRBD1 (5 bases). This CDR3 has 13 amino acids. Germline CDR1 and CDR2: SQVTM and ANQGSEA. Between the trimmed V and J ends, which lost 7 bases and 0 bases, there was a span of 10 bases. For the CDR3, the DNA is TGCAGCGGACAGTTATCCTCTGGAAACACCATATATTTT. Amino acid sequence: CSGQLSSGNTIYF.